The 30 T cell receptor beta chains presented below share a single source sample, sequenced in a study of shared T cell receptors in the human thymus. The table came from immunoSEQ multiplex PCR; TCRdb's copy has only in-frame clones and leaves some out. The table has roughly 660,000 clones, roughly 90% seen once. These data also featured in a second study, about human thymus T cells.

Sequenced material: thymocytes. Source of these receptors: a boy in the first two years of life with a congenital heart defect.

This clone was found once. This chain joins TRBV10-1 and TRBJ2-3, with TRBD1 as a possible D gene (6 bases). Looked up from germline, CDR1 is WNHNN and CDR2 is SYGVQD (reference sequence). The CDR3 runs to 15 residues. V was clipped by 3 bases and J by 5 bases, with 15 bases between them. The CDR3 nucleotides read TGCGCCAGCAGTGACCCCAGGACAGATCTAGATACGCAGTATTTT. The encoded protein is CASSDPRTDLDTQYF.

The chain links TRBV4-3 to TRBJ2-1, with 8 bases that match TRBD2. CDR3 size: 15 residues. The V segment lost 2 bases and the J segment 3 bases; nucleotides outside the gene matches: 3. Germline-derived CDR1 and CDR2 are LGHNA and YSLEER. This CDR3 is CASSQLGLVYNEQFF. CDR3 nucleotide sequence: TGCGCCAGCAGCCAACTGGGACTAGTCTACAATGAGCAGTTCTTC.

In this sample, this clone turned up once. V gene TRBV15 combines with J gene TRBJ2-5; perhaps TRBD2 as D (6 bases). V was clipped by 0 bases and J by 2 bases, with 22 bases between them. CDR3 length equals 19 residues. In germline, CDR1 is LNHNV, CDR2 YYDKDF (reference sequence). The CDR3 loop is CATSRDLPSGESFQETQYF. DNA of the CDR3: TGTGCCACCAGCAGAGATCTCCCCTCGGGGGAATCCTTTCAAGAGACCCAGTACTTC. The whole variable domain, filled in from reference TRBV15 and TRBJ2-5, reads DAMVIQNPRYQVTQFGKPVTLSCSQTLNHNVMYWYQQKSSQAPKLLFHYYDKDFNNEADTPDNFQSRRPNTSFCFLDIRSPGLGDTAMYLCATSRDLPSGESFQETQYFGPGTRLLVL.

This chain links TRBV15 with TRBJ2-7; possible D gene TRBD2, 6 bases. The germline V gene encodes CDR1 LNHNV and CDR2 YYDKDF (reference sequence). The length of the CDR3 is 14 residues. Trimming stripped 1 base from V and 3 bases from J, with 10 bases between. The CDR3 spells CATSRVGGDYEQYF. CDR3 bases: TGTGCCACCAGCAGAGTTGGAGGGGACTACGAGCAGTACTTC.

Here the CDR3 reads CASSPRDSLYEQYF. DNA of the CDR3: TGTGCCAGCAGCCCGCGGGACAGCCTCTACGAGCAGTACTTC. This rearrangement joins TRBV7-2 to TRBJ2-7; TRBD1 is a possible D gene (7 bases). The V end was cut by 5 bases, the J end by 3 bases, with 14 bases between. The germline V gene has CDR1 SGHTA and CDR2 FQGNSA. The CDR3 consists of 14 residues.

This rearrangement joins TRBV7-3 to TRBJ2-3, with TRBD2 matching over 8 bases. The CDR3 extends over 16 amino acids. Germline trimming cut 1 base from V and 5 bases from J; bases unmatched to any gene: 8. The germline V gene encodes CDR1 SGHTA and CDR2 FQGTGA. The CDR3 DNA is TGTGCCAGCAGCTTAATACGGGAGGGTACCGGAGATACGCAGTATTTT. Protein: CASSLIREGTGDTQYF.

This clone has just one count. The chain joins TRBV5-1 to TRBJ2-4, with D possibly matching TRBD1 (6 bases). V lost 4 bases to trimming and J lost 3 bases, with 20 bases between them. This CDR3 has 17 residues. Germline V gene lookup returns CDR1 SGHRS and CDR2 YFSETQ. CDR3 DNA: TGCGCCAGCAGCCCACCAGGGGATCCCAGGAGCAAAAACATTCAGTACTTC. Protein product: CASSPPGDPRSKNIQYF. The entire variable domain, with the rest obtained from reference TRBV5-1 and TRBJ2-4, is as follows: KAGVTQTPRYLIKTRGQQVTLSCSPISGHRSVSWYQQTPGQGLQFLFEYFSETQRNKGNFPGRFSGRQFSNSRSEMNVSTLELGDSALYLCASSPPGDPRSKNIQYFGAGTRLSVL.

The chain recombines TRBV10-3 with TRBJ2-7; 8 positions match TRBD1. The CDR3 spans 15 residues. The germline V gene encodes CDR1 ENHRY and CDR2 SYGVKD. With V trimmed by 2 bases and J by 3 bases, 6 bases remained unmatched. CDR3 amino acids: CAISEVTGGNYEQYF. CDR3 bases: TGTGCCATCAGTGAGGTCACAGGGGGAAACTACGAGCAGTACTTC.

This clone was seen a handful of times. The rearrangement joins TRBV5-6 to TRBJ2-7, with D unresolved. Germline loops: CDR1 SGHDT, CDR2 YYEEEE. The CDR3 runs 15 residues. The V gene lost 5 bases and the J gene lost 0 bases, with 15 bases spanning the gap. Here the CDR3 reads CASRSYPQSSYEQYF. For the CDR3, the DNA is TGTGCCAGCAGATCATACCCACAAAGCTCCTACGAGCAGTACTTC.

This clone was seen a single time. The J gene is TRBJ2-5, the V gene TRBV30; TRBD2 matches 7 bases. CDR1 and CDR2 from the germline V gene are GTSNPN and SVGIG (reference sequence). With 3 bases clipped from V and 5 bases from J, the junction kept 12 bases outside the gene matches. The CDR3 sequence is 15 residues long. This chain's CDR3 is CAWRAKLATGETQYF. CDR3 DNA sequence: TGTGCCTGGAGAGCGAAACTAGCGACGGGGGAGACCCAGTACTTC.

As DNA, the CDR3 is TGTGCCAGCAGTTTTAACCAACGGAATGAAAAACTGTTTTTT. Protein: CASSFNQRNEKLFF. V usage is TRBV28 and J usage is TRBJ1-4; D not certain. V lost 3 bases, J lost 5 bases, and 10 bases lay in between. Germline V CDR1 and CDR2: MDHEN, SYDVKM. The length of the CDR3 is 14 residues.

This sequence joins TRBV6-4 and TRBJ2-1; TRBD2 aligns across 10 bases. V shed 0 bases and J 8 bases; nucleotides not matched to a gene: 13. The CDR3 consists of 18 residues. Looked up from germline, CDR1 is MRHNA and CDR2 is SNTAGT. CDR3 sequence: CASSDSRGQREGAHEQFF. In nucleotides, the CDR3 is TGTGCCAGCAGTGACTCGAGAGGGCAGCGGGAGGGAGCCCATGAGCAGTTCTTC.

The chain has TRBV4-3 and TRBJ2-7, with TRBD2 matching over 9 bases. J was trimmed by 7 bases and V by 2 bases; bases with no gene match: 12. The CDR3 is 16 residues long. Germline V gene data show CDR1 as LGHNA and CDR2 as YSLEER. The CDR3 nucleotides read TGCGCCAGCAGCCAATCCTTCGCGGGAGGGCCCCTGGAGCAGTACTTC. As protein: CASSQSFAGGPLEQYF.

Details on this clone: Other DNA sequences of this sample code for an identical CDR3. The CDR3 loop reads CASGLAGVTDTQYF. As DNA, the CDR3 is TGTGCTAGTGGTTTGGCAGGGGTCACAGATACGCAGTATTTT. This chain connects TRBV12-5 to TRBJ2-3; weak D call: TRBD1 (6 bases). With 1 base removed from V and 2 bases from J, the gap between germline ends came to 7 bases. CDR1 and CDR2 from the germline V gene are LGHNT and FRNRAP. The CDR3 sequence is 14 residues long.

The J gene is TRBJ2-3, the V gene TRBV4-3; 8 nucleotides line up with TRBD2. J lost 5 bases, V lost 0 bases, and 7 bases had no gene match. CDR3 length: 16 amino acids. The germline gives CDR1 LGHNA, CDR2 YSLEER. CDR3 nucleotides: TGCGCCAGCAGCCAAGATAGGGGGACTAGTCAAGATACGCAGTATTTT. Amino acid sequence: CASSQDRGTSQDTQYF.

V and J are TRBV5-1 and TRBJ1-1, with TRBD1 matching 7 bases. The V segment lost 2 bases and the J segment 0 bases; nucleotides outside the gene matches: 7. This CDR3 comprises 16 residues. Germline V lookup: CDR1 SGHRS, CDR2 YFSETQ. This CDR3 reads CASSFGTETMNTEAFF. CDR3 nucleotide sequence: TGCGCCAGCAGCTTTGGGACAGAGACCATGAACACTGAAGCTTTCTTT.

This clone has only one observation. The chain combines TRBV5-6 with TRBJ1-5; D perhaps matches TRBD1 (5 bases). The CDR3 runs to 14 residues. The germline CDR1 and CDR2 sequences are SGHDT and YYEEEE. Trimming cost V 0 bases and J 7 bases, with 11 bases left between them. CDR3 residues: CASSLAGRPQPQHF. The DNA for the CDR3 is TGTGCCAGCAGCTTGGCAGGGAGGCCCCAGCCCCAGCATTTT.

This clone turned up a few times. The chain links TRBV25-1 to TRBJ2-3, with 10 nucleotides matching TRBD2. The V and J ends lost 2 bases and 6 bases, in that order; junction bases with no gene match: 8. Germline loops: CDR1 MGHDK, CDR2 SYGVNS. There are 16 residues in the CDR3. The CDR3 DNA reads as TGTGCCAGCAGTGAAGAGCGGGAGGGCCATGCGGATACGCAGTATTTT. Its protein is CASSEEREGHADTQYF.

V and J are TRBV21-1 and TRBJ1-5. TRBV21-1 is marked as a pseudogene. The CDR3 totals 16 residues. CDR3 sequence: CASSPWGEVHWQPQHF. CDR3 in DNA: TGTGCCAGCAGCCCCTGGGGGGAGGTACATTGGCAGCCCCAGCATTTT.

V and J are TRBV10-2 and TRBJ1-1; 9 bases are shared with TRBD1. This CDR3 region has 16 residues. The germline gives CDR1 WSHSY, CDR2 SAAADI. V lost 4 bases to trimming and J lost 0 bases; unmatched junction nucleotides: 6. The CDR3 coding sequence is TGCGCCAGCAGTGGTGGGCACAGGGGGCTGAACACTGAAGCTTTCTTT. This encodes CASSGGHRGLNTEAFF.

The V gene is TRBV19, the J gene TRBJ2-3, with 7 bases identical to TRBD2. CDR3 size: 18 residues. The trim removed 5 bases at V and 0 bases at J, leaving 14 bases unmatched. Germline values: CDR1 LNHDA, CDR2 SQIVND (reference sequence). The CDR3 nucleotides are TGTGCCAGTAGTCTCCCTCGGGGTCCTAGCGGTAGCACAGATACGCAGTATTTT. Translation gives CASSLPRGPSGSTDTQYF.

V usage is TRBV4-2 and J usage is TRBJ1-1; no definite D call. Looked up from germline, CDR1 is LGHNA and CDR2 is YNFKEQ. The CDR3 has 17 residues. Trimming removed 0 bases at V and 0 bases at J, with 14 bases between. The CDR3 reads CASSQDSGVTLNTEAFF. The CDR3 DNA reads TGTGCCAGCAGCCAAGATTCCGGAGTTACCCTGAACACTGAAGCTTTCTTT.

The chain links TRBV4-1 to TRBJ2-7; D perhaps matches TRBD2 (6 bases). The CDR3 extends over 14 amino acids. With 4 bases removed from V and 3 bases from J, the gap between germline ends came to 13 bases. Germline V gives CDR1 MGHRA, CDR2 YSYEKL. The CDR3 coding sequence is TGCGCCAGCAGCCGAGCCGGGAGTGGCTACGAGCAGTACTTC. Translated, it gives CASSRAGSGYEQYF.

The CDR3 DNA follows: TGTGCCAGCAGTTTACAGTCGTCTTGTGCAGATACGCAGTATTTT. It codes for CASSLQSSCADTQYF. The genes are TRBV27 and TRBJ2-3, with D uncertain. The germline V gene has CDR1 MNHEY and CDR2 SMNVEV (reference sequence). The V gene lost 2 bases and the J gene lost 4 bases, with 13 bases spanning the gap. The CDR3 consists of 15 residues.

The rearrangement joins TRBV6-5 to TRBJ1-2; 9 nucleotides agree with TRBD1. V lost 7 bases, J lost 6 bases, and 12 bases stayed unmatched. Germline-derived CDR1 and CDR2 are MNHEY and SVGAGI. The length of the CDR3 is 15 residues. In nucleotides, the CDR3 is TGTGCCAGCACTCCGACAGGGGGATTTTCTAATGGCTACACCTTC. Amino acid sequence: CASTPTGGFSNGYTF.

The chain is built from TRBV21-1 and TRBJ1-5. TRBV21-1 is listed as a pseudogene. CDR3 length: 14 residues. CDR3: CASSTGGSNQPQHF. In nucleotides, the CDR3 is TGTGCCAGCAGCACCGGAGGGAGCAATCAGCCCCAGCATTTT.

The rearrangement links TRBV4-3 to TRBJ2-3; D perhaps matches TRBD2 (5 bases). Germline V CDR1 and CDR2: LGHNA, YSLEER. The CDR3 length is 15 residues. Trimming removed 6 bases from V and 4 bases from J, with 17 bases in between. CDR3 bases: TGCGCCAGCAGACCAAAGGAGCGGAACCCAGATACGCAGTATTTT. This codes for CASRPKERNPDTQYF.

V gene TRBV4-3 combines with J gene TRBJ1-4; perhaps TRBD1 as D (5 bases). The CDR3 is 21 amino acids. Germline V gene lookup returns CDR1 LGHNA and CDR2 YSLEER. Deletions cut 0 bases from V and 4 bases from J, with 27 bases between. CDR3 in DNA: TGCGCCAGCAGCCAAGAGGGTGTAGAGCGGGGGGGATCGGGGAGTAATGAAAAACTGTTTTTT. It codes for CASSQEGVERGGSGSNEKLFF.

The chain employs TRBV30 and TRBJ1-1, with 7 bases matching TRBD1. The CDR3 runs 13 residues. Looked up from germline, CDR1 is GTSNPN and CDR2 is SVGIG (reference sequence). V lost 4 bases and J lost 0; bases outside the gene matches: 2. The CDR3 sequence: CAWKQGLNTEAFF. The DNA for the CDR3 is TGTGCCTGGAAACAGGGGCTGAACACTGAAGCTTTCTTT.

The chain has TRBV9 and TRBJ2-5, with D perhaps TRBD1 (8 bases). The CDR3 extends over 15 amino acids. Germline assignment: CDR1 SGDLS and CDR2 YYNGEE. Trimming took 3 bases from V and 5 from J, leaving 17 bases between them. CDR3 nucleotides: TGTGCCAGCAGCGCCTTACAGGGGGGGAGGGAGACCCAGTACTTC. Translating gives CASSALQGGRETQYF.